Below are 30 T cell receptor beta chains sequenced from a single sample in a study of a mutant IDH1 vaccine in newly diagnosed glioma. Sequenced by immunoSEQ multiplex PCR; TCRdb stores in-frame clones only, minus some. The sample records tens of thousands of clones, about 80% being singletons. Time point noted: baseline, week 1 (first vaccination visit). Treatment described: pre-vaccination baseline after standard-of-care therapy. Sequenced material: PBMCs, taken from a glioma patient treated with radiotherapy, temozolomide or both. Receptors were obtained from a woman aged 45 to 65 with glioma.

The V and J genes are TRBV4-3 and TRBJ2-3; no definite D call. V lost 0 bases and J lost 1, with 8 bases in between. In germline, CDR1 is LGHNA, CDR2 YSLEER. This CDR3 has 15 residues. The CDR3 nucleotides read TGCGCCAGCAGCCAAGAACTTACGGGCACAGATACGCAGTATTTT. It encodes CASSQELTGTDTQYF.

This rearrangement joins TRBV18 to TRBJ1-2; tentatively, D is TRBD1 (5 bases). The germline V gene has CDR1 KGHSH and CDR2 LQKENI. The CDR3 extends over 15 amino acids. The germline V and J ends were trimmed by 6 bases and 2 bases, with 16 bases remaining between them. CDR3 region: CASSPTGTGNYGYTF. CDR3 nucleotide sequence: TGTGCCAGCTCGCCCACCGGGACGGGAAACTATGGCTACACCTTC.

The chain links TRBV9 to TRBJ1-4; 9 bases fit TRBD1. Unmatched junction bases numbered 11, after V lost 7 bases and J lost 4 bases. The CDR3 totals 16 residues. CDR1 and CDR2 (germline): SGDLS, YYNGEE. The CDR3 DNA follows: TGTGCCAGCGGTCCGGGACAGGGTTTCCGTAATGAAAAACTGTTTTTT. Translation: CASGPGQGFRNEKLFF.

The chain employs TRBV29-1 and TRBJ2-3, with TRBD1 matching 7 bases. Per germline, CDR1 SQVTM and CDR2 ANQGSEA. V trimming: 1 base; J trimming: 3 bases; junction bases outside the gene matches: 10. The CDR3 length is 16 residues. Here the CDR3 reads CSVEALGTVMTDTQYF. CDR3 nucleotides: TGCAGCGTTGAAGCGCTCGGGACAGTCATGACAGATACGCAGTATTTT.

The chain's CDR3 is CASSLGRPNTEAFF. The CDR3 nucleotides read TGTGCCAGCAGCTTGGGGCGGCCGAACACTGAAGCTTTCTTT. The chain uses TRBV5-6 and TRBJ1-1; no reliable D call. The CDR3 spans 14 residues. CDR1 and CDR2 from the germline V gene are SGHDT and YYEEEE. The V end was cut by 0 bases, the J end by 1 base, with 7 bases between.

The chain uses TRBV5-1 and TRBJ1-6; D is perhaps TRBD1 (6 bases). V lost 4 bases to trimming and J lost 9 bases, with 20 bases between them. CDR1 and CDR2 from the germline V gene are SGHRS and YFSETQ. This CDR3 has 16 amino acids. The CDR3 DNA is TGCGCCAGCAGCCCGGAACTAGGCAGAGGGGGTTCACCCCTCCACTTT. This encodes CASSPELGRGGSPLHF.

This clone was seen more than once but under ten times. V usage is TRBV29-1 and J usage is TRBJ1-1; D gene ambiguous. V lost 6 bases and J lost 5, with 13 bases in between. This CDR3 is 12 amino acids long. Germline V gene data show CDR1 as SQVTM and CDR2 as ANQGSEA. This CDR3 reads CSVQGSRTEAFF. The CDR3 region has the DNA TGCAGCGTCCAAGGCTCGCGGACTGAAGCTTTCTTT.

In DNA form, the CDR3 reads TGCAGCGGATGGGACAGGGCTAACTATGGCTACACCTTC. As protein: CSGWDRANYGYTF. This chain connects TRBV29-1 to TRBJ1-2, with 9 nucleotides matching TRBD1. Germline V gene sequence: CDR1 SQVTM, CDR2 ANQGSEA. The junction had 3 bases not matched to a gene; V was cut back by 7 bases and J by 0 bases. The CDR3 extends over 13 amino acids.

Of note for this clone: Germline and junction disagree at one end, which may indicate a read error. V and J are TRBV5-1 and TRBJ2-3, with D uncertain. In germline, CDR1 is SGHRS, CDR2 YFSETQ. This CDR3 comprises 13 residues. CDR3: CASGFGSTDTQYF. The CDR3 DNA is TGCGCCAGCGGCTTCGGTAGCACAGATACGCAGTATTTT. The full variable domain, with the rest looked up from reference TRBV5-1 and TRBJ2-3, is KAGVTQTPRYLIKTRGQQVTLSCSPISGHRSVSWYQQTPGQGLQFLFEYFSETQRNKGNFPGRFSGRQFSNSRSEMNVSTLELGDSALYLCASGFGSTDTQYFGPGTRLTVL.

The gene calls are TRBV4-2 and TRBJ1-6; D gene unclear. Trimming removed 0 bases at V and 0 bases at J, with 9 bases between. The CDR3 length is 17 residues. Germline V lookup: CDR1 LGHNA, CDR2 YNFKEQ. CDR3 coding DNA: TGTGCCAGCAGCCAAGACGCAGGAAGCTCCTATAATTCACCCCTCCACTTT. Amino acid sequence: CASSQDAGSSYNSPLHF.

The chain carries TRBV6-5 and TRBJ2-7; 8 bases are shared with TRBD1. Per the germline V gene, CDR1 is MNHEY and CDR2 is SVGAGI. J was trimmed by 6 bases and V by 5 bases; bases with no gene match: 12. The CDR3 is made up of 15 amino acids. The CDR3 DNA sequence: TGTGCCAGCAGTCAATCAGGGGGCGCGAGTTCCGAGCAGTACTTC. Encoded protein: CASSQSGGASSEQYF.

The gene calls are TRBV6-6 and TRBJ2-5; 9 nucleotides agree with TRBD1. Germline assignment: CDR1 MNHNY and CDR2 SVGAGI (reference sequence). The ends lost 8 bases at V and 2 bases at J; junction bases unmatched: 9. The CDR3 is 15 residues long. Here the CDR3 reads CASRAGTGRQETQYF. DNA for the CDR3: TGTGCCAGCCGCGCGGGGACAGGGCGGCAAGAGACCCAGTACTTC.

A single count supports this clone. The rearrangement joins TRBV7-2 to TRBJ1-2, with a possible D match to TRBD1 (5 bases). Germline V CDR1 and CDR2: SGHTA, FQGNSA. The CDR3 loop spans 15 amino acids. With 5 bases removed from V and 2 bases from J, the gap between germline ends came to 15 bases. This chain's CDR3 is CASSPPGGVNYGYTF. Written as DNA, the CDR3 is TGTGCCAGCAGCCCCCCTGGGGGGGTAAACTATGGCTACACCTTC.

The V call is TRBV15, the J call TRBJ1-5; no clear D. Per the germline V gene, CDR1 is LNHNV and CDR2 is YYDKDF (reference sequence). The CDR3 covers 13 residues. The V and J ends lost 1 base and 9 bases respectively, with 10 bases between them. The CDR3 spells CATSRGGLAPQHF. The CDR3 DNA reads TGTGCCACCAGCAGAGGAGGGTTGGCGCCCCAGCATTTT.

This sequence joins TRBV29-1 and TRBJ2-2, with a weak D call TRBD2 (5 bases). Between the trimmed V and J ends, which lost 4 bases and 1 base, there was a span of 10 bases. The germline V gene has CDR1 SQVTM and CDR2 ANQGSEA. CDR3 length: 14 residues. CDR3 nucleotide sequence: TGCAGCGTTGGTGACCGGGAGAACACCGGGGAGCTGTTTTTT. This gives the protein CSVGDRENTGELFF.

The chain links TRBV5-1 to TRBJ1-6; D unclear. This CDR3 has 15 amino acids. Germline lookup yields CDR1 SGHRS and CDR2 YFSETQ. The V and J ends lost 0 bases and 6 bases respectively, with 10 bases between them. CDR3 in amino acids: CASSLGGVGNSPLHF. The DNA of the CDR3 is TGCGCCAGCAGCTTGGGCGGAGTGGGTAATTCACCCCTCCACTTT.

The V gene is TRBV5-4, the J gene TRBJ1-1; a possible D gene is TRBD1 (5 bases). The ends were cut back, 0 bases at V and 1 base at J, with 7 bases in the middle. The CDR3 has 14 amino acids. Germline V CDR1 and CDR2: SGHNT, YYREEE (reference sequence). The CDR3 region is CASSLVQENTEAFF. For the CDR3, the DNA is TGTGCCAGCAGCTTGGTACAGGAGAACACTGAAGCTTTCTTT.

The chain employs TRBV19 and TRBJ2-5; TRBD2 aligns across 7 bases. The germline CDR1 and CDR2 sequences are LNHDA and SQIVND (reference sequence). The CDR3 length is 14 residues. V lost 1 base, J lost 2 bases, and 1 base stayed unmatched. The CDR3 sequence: CASSIGGGQETQYF. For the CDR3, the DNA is TGTGCCAGTAGTATAGGGGGGGGACAAGAGACCCAGTACTTC.

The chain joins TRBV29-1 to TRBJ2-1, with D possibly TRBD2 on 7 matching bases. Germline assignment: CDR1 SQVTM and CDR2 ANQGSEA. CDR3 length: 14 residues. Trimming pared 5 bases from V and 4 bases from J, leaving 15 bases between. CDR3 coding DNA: TGCAGCGTTTATCGCGGGGGCCCGTACAATGAGCAGTTCTTC. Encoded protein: CSVYRGGPYNEQFF.

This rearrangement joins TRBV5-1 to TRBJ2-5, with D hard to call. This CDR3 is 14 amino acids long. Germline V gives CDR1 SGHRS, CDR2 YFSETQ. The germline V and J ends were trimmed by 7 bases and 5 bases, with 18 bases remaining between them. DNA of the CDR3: TGCGCCAGCCGCTCAGGAGATCTTATGGAGACCCAGTACTTC. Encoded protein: CASRSGDLMETQYF.

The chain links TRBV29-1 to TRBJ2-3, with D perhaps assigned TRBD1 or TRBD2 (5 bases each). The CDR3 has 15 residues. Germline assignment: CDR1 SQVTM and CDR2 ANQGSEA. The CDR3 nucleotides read TGCACCGTGGGTGAGGGGTCCTATCCTGGTGATACGCAGTATTTT. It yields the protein CTVGEGSYPGDTQYF.

CDR3 sequence reads: CASNLDRVTEAFF. CDR3 DNA: TGTGCCAGCAACTTGGACAGGGTGACTGAAGCTTTCTTT. The chain joins TRBV2 to TRBJ1-1, with 8 bases that match TRBD1. V lost 7 bases, J lost 5 bases, and 6 bases stayed unmatched. Germline V gene sequence: CDR1 SNHLY, CDR2 FYNNEI. The CDR3 runs to 13 residues.

CDR3 in amino acids: CASSLKVVSGGITDTQYF. The CDR3 DNA is TGTGCCAGCAGCTTGAAAGTAGTTAGCGGGGGGATAACAGATACGCAGTATTTT. V is TRBV5-4 and J is TRBJ2-3; 10 positions match TRBD2. This CDR3 spans 18 amino acids. The junction had 11 bases not matched to a gene; V was cut back by 1 base and J by 3 bases. The germline V gene encodes CDR1 SGHNT and CDR2 YYREEE (reference sequence). Based on the CDR3 plus reference TRBV5-4 and TRBJ2-3, the full variable domain is ETGVTQSPTHLIKTRGQQVTLRCSSQSGHNTVSWYQQALGQGPQFIFQYYREEENGRGNFPPRFSGLQFPNYSSELNVNALELDDSALYLCASSLKVVSGGITDTQYFGPGTRLTVL.

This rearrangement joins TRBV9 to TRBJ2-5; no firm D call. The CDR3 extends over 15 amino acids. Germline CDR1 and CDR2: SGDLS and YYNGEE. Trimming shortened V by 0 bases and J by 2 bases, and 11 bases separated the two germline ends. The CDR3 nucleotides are TGTGCCAGCAGCGTAGATTGGGCAGAACAAGAGACCCAGTACTTC. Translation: CASSVDWAEQETQYF.

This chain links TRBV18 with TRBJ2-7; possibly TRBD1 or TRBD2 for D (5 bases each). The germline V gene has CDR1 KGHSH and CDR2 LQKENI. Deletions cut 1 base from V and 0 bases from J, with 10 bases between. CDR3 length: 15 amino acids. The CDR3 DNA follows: TGTGCCAGCTCACCACGAGGGGACGGCTCCTACGAGCAGTACTTC. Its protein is CASSPRGDGSYEQYF.

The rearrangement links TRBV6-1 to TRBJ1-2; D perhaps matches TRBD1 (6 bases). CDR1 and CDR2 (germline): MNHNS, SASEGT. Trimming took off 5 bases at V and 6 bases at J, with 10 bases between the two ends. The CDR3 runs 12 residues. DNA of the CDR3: TGTGCCAGCAGTTTTCGGACAGATGGCTACACCTTC. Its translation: CASSFRTDGYTF.

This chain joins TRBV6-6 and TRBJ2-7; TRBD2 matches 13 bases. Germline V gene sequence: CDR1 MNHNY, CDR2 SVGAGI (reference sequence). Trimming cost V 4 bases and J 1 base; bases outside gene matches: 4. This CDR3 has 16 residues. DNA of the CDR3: TGTGCCAGCAGTTCACCGGGACTAGCGGGGTCCTACGAGCAGTACTTC. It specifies CASSSPGLAGSYEQYF.

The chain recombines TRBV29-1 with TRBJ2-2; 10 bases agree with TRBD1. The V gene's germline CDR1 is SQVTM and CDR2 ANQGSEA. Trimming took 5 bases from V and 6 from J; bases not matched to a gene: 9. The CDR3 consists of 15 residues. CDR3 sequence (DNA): TGCAGCGTTCTGGATACCGGGACAGGGGCCGGGGAGCTGTTTTTT. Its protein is CSVLDTGTGAGELFF.

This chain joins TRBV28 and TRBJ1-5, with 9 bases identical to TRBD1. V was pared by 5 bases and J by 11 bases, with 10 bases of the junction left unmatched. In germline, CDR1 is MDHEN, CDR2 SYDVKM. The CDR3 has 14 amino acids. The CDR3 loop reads CASSPTDRGRTQHF. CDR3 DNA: TGTGCCAGCAGTCCCACGGACAGGGGAAGGACCCAGCATTTT.

The CDR3 nucleotides are TGTGCCAGCAGTGGGGACAGTGGACATGGCTACACCTTC. Translating it yields CASSGDSGHGYTF. The chain recombines TRBV2 with TRBJ1-2; 7 nucleotides line up with TRBD1. CDR1 is SNHLY, CDR2 FYNNEI, per germline. V trimming: 4 bases; J trimming: 6 bases; junction bases outside the gene matches: 5. This CDR3 comprises 13 residues. The entire variable domain, with the rest obtained from reference TRBV2 and TRBJ1-2, is as follows: EPEVTQTPSHQVTQMGQEVILRCVPISNHLYFYWYRQILGQKVEFLVSFYNNEISEKSEIFDDQFSVERPDGSNFTLKIRSTKLEDSAMYFCASSGDSGHGYTFGSGTRLTVV.